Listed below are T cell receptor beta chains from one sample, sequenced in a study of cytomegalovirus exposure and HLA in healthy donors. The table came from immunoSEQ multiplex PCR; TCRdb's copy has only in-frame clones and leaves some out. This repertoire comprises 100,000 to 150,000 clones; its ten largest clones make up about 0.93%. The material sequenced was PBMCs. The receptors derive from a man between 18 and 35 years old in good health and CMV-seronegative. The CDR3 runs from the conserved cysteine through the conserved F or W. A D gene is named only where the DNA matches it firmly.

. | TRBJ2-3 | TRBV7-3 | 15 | TGTGCCAGCAGCCCCGGAAGGAGGGACACAGATACGCAGTATTTT | CASSPGRRDTDTQYF
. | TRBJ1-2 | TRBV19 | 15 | TGTGCCAGTAGTATAGGGACAGAAGCCTTCTATGGCTACACCTTC | CASSIGTEAFYGYTF
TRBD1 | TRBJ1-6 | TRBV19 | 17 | TGTGCCAGTACCGGGGACAGTAAAAGCTCCTATAATTCACCCCTCCACTTT | CASTGDSKSSYNSPLHF
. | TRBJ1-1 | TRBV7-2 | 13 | TGTGCCAGCAGCTCCTCCGGGATTACGCGTGCTTTCTTT | CASSSSGITRAFF
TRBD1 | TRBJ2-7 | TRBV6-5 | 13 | TGTGCCAGCACACAGGGGTCCGGGTACGAGCAGTACTTC | CASTQGSGYEQYF
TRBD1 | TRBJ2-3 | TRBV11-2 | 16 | TGTGCCAGCAGCCCGGGGACAGGGACACACACAGATACGCAGTATTTT | CASSPGTGTHTDTQYF
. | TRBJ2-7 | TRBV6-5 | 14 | TGTGCCAGCAGGAGCGGGCGGGGACCCTACGAGCAGTACTTC | CASRSGRGPYEQYF
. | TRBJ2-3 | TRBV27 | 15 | TGTGCCAGCAGTTTATACCGCGGGGGCACAGATACGCAGTATTTT | CASSLYRGGTDTQYF
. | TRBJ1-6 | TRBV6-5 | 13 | TGTGCCAGCAGAGAGGGTAGGGTGGAACCCCTCCACTTT | CASREGRVEPLHF
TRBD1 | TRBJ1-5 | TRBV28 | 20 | TGTGCCAGCAGTTTATTTTTGGCGACAGGGTCCTCATATAGCAATCAGCCCCAGCATTTT | CASSLFLATGSSYSNQPQHF
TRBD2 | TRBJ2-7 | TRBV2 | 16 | TGTGCCAGCAGCACAACGTTAGCGGGAATTAAAGACGAGCAGTACTTC | CASSTTLAGIKDEQYF
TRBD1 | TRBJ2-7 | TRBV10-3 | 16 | TGTGCCATCAAGGGGGAGAGGGGGCGGGTAACCTACGAGCAGTACTTC | CAIKGERGRVTYEQYF
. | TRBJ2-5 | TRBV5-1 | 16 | TGCGCCAGCAGCCCTATGGAGGGGGCACACCAAGAGACCCAGTACTTC | CASSPMEGAHQETQYF
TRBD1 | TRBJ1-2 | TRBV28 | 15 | TGTGCCAGCAGACTACAAGTCCGCAGGGGGTATGGCTACACCTTC | CASRLQVRRGYGYTF
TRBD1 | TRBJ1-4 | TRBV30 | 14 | TGTGCCTGGAGCACGCGACAGGGAGGCGAAAAACTGTTTTTT | CAWSTRQGGEKLFF
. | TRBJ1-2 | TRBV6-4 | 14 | TGTGCCAGTCGAGCAGGGCCCCCTGTCTATGGCTACACCTTC | CASRAGPPVYGYTF
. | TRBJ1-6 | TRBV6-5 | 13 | TGTGCCAGCAGTTACGCCCGAGGGTCACCCCTCCACTTT | CASSYARGSPLHF
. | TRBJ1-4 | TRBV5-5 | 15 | TGTGCCAGCAGCTTGGGCCCCAGGAATAATGAAAAACTGTTTTTT | CASSLGPRNNEKLFF